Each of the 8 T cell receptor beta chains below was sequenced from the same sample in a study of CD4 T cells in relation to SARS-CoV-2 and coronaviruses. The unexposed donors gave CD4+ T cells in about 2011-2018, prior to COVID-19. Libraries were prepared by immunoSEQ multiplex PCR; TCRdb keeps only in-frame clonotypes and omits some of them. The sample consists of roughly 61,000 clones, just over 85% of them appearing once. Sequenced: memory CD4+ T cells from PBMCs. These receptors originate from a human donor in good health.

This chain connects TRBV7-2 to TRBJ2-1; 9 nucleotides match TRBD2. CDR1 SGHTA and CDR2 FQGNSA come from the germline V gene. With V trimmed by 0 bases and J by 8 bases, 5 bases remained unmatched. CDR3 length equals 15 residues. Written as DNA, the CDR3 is TGTGCCAGCAGCTTAGCGGGACTAGCCCTTGATGAGCAGTTCTTC. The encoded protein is CASSLAGLALDEQFF.

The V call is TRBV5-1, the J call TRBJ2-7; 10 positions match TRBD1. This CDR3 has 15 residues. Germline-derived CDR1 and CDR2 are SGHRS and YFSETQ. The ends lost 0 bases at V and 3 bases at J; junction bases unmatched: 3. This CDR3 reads CASSLVGDRGYEQYF. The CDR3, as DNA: TGCGCCAGCAGCTTGGTAGGGGACAGGGGCTACGAGCAGTACTTC.

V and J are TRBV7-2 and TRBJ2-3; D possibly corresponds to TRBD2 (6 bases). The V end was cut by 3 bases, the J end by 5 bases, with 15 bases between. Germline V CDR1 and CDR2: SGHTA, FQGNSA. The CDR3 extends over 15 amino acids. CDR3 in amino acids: CASSLFPGGEDTQYF. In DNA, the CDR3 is TGTGCCAGCAGCTTGTTCCCCGGAGGGGAAGATACGCAGTATTTT.

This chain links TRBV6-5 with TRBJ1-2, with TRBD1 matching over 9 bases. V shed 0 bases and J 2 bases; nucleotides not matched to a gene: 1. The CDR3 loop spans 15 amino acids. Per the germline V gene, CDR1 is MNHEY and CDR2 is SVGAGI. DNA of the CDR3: TGTGCCAGCAGTTACTCCGGACAGGGGAACTATGGCTACACCTTC. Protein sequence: CASSYSGQGNYGYTF.

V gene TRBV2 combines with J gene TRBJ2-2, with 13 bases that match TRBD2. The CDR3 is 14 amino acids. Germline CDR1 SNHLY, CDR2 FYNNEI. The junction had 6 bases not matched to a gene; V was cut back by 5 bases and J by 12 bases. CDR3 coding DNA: TGTGCCAGCAGTCCGGGACTAGCGGGGCGGCAGCTGTTTTTT. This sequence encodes CASSPGLAGRQLFF.

The CDR3 protein is CASRLKNTEAFF. The CDR3, as DNA: TGTGCCAGCAGATTAAAAAACACTGAAGCTTTCTTT. The chain uses TRBV28 and TRBJ1-1; D remains unclear. V was trimmed by 6 bases and J by 2 bases, leaving 7 bases between them. CDR1 MDHEN and CDR2 SYDVKM come from the germline V gene. The CDR3 totals 12 residues.

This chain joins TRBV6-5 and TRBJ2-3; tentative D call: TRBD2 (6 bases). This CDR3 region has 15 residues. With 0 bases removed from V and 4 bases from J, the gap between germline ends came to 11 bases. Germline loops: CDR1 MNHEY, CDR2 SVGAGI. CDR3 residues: CASSYSGGSSDTQYF. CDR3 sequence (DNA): TGTGCCAGCAGTTACTCGGGAGGAAGCTCAGATACGCAGTATTTT.

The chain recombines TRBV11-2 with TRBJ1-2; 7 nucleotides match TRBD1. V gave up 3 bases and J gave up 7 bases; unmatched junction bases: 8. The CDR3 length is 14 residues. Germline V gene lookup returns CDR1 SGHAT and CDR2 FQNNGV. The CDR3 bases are TGTGCCAGCAGCTTCGACAGGGACGGGCGTGGCTACACCTTC. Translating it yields CASSFDRDGRGYTF.